This T cell receptor (beta chain) appears in the sequencing data of a study of T cells in tuberculosis. Looking at the study overall: CD1B tetramers identified T cells specific for mycobacterial lipid GMM.

After thawing and overnight rest, PBMC were stained with GMM-loaded CD1B tetramer, viability dye and anti-CD3 for sorting. The lipid loaded on the CD1B tetramers was C32 glucose monomycolate from Rhodococcus equi. Before cryopreservation, the sorted PBMC lost their CD14-expressing monocytes. No alpha-beta pairing information exists for these sequences. This table comes from immunoSEQ multiplex PCR, and its TCRdb copy is limited to in-frame clones, with some not included. Counted here are about 58,000 clones, roughly 87% occurring once; the ten biggest clones make up 21%. The study's findings and limits: The stringent gate may have excluded weak CD1B-GMM tetramer binders.

Trimming stripped 1 base from V and 5 bases from J, with 18 bases between. In germline, CDR1 is GTSNPN, CDR2 SVGIG (reference sequence). The CDR3 runs 15 residues. The receptor comes from an adult woman with latent tuberculosis. Sequencing was done on a sample of CD1b-GMM tetramer-negative cells sorted from PBMCs. The chain uses TRBV30 and TRBJ2-7; no clear D. The CDR3 sequence: CAWSGKAAVPNEQYF. CDR3 in DNA: TGTGCCTGGAGTGGAAAGGCCGCGGTTCCCAACGAGCAGTACTTC.